A single sample is the source of the 23 T cell receptor beta chains below, sequenced in a study of naive and memory T cell subsets. The beta constant-region primer was an equimolar mix of two oligonucleotides covering TRBC1 and TRBC2. Four rounds of PCR amplified the ligated cDNA using nested alpha and beta constant-region primers plus SP2. TCRdb recomputed calls from the UMI-ligation and nested PCR reads with MiXCR, one row per CDR3 protein. The data hold 95,000 to 150,000 distinct CDR3 sequences, with 36% observed a single time. The sample was central memory CD4+ T cells from blood. The receptors shown here come from a human donor in good health.

V and J are TRBV5-1 and TRBJ1-2, with 12 nucleotides matching TRBD1. The junction had 7 bases not matched to a gene; V was cut back by 0 bases and J by 7 bases. The CDR3 contains 16 residues. Looked up from germline, CDR1 is SGHRS and CDR2 is YFSETQ. CDR3 DNA: TGCGCCAGCAGCTTGGATCCGGGACAGGGGGCTACTGGCTACACCTTC. Residues: CASSLDPGQGATGYTF.

The chain employs TRBV2 and TRBJ2-1; D gene ambiguous. There are 13 residues in the CDR3. Germline V CDR1 and CDR2: SNHLY, FYNNEI. Trimming took 8 bases from V and 5 from J, leaving 13 bases between them. CDR3 loop: CASVLKFDNEQFF. The CDR3 nucleotides are TGTGCCAGCGTCCTAAAGTTCGACAATGAGCAGTTCTTC.

The V call is TRBV6-4, the J call TRBJ2-3; D is possibly TRBD1 or TRBD2 (5 bases each). Germline V gene data show CDR1 as MRHNA and CDR2 as SNTAGT. The CDR3 has 15 amino acids. The V end lost 5 bases, the J end lost 2 bases, and 14 bases lay between the germline ends. CDR3 sequence (DNA): TGTGCCAGCAGTATCTCCGGGGACCCCACAGATACGCAGTATTTT. It is translated as CASSISGDPTDTQYF.

CDR3 sequence reads: CATSRDRSSGRASYNEQFF. The CDR3 DNA reads TGTGCCACCAGCAGAGATAGATCTAGCGGGAGGGCTTCCTACAATGAGCAGTTCTTC. V usage is TRBV15 and J usage is TRBJ2-1; 12 nucleotides align to TRBD2. Germline V gene data show CDR1 as LNHNV and CDR2 as YYDKDF (reference sequence). The junction had 7 bases not matched to a gene; V was cut back by 0 bases and J by 1 base. The CDR3 is 19 amino acids. Filled out from reference TRBV15 and TRBJ2-1, the complete variable domain reads DAMVIQNPRYQVTQFGKPVTLSCSQTLNHNVMYWYQQKSSQAPKLLFHYYDKDFNNEADTPDNFQSRRPNTSFCFLDIRSPGLGDTAMYLCATSRDRSSGRASYNEQFFGPGTRLTVL.

This clonotype was observed many times. V gene TRBV19 combines with J gene TRBJ2-1; 9 bases map to TRBD1. After removal of 6 bases from V and 4 bases from J, the junction contained 7 bases not matched to a gene. The CDR3 covers 15 residues. From germline, CDR1 is LNHDA and CDR2 SQIVND (reference sequence). CDR3 DNA: TGTGCCAGTAGGCAGACCGGGACAGGGTACAATGAGCAGTTCTTC. Its protein is CASRQTGTGYNEQFF.

The rearrangement joins TRBV20-1 to TRBJ2-7; D is uncertain. The CDR3 extends over 12 amino acids. The ends were cut back, 3 bases at V and 7 bases at J, with 13 bases in the middle. From germline, CDR1 is DFQATT and CDR2 SNEGSKA (reference sequence). Written as DNA, the CDR3 is TGCAGTGCTAGGAAGGACGGACGGGAGCAGTACTTC. Its protein product is CSARKDGREQYF.

This clonotype has just a few counts. The rearrangement links TRBV2 to TRBJ2-3; the match to TRBD2 covers 11 bases. Germline V gene sequence: CDR1 SNHLY, CDR2 FYNNEI. The ends lost 5 bases at V and 4 bases at J; junction bases unmatched: 2. The CDR3 has 14 amino acids. The CDR3 loop reads CASSRTSGSDTQYF. The CDR3 nucleotides are TGTGCCAGCAGTCGGACTAGCGGGTCAGATACGCAGTATTTT.

A note on this clonotype: At one of its ends the junction is not consistent with the germline gene, which may arise from a read error. The chain links TRBV28 to TRBJ2-7; 8 bases agree with TRBD1. This CDR3 spans 14 amino acids. Germline CDR1 reads MDHEN; CDR2 reads SYDVKM. The CDR3 sequence: CVSQRTGKTYEQYF. DNA of the CDR3: TGTGTCAGCCAAAGGACAGGGAAAACCTACGAGCAGTACTTC.

The CDR3 region has the DNA TGTGCCAGCAGCGTGGCGACTAGCGCGGGGGCCTCCTACAATGAGCAGTTCTTC. Translation gives CASSVATSAGASYNEQFF. The chain uses TRBV12-3 or TRBV12-4 and TRBJ2-1; 8 nucleotides match TRBD2. Germline trimming cut 6 bases from V and 0 bases from J; bases unmatched to any gene: 13. The CDR3 loop spans 18 amino acids.

This rearrangement joins TRBV28 to TRBJ2-3, with D possibly called TRBD1 or TRBD2 (5 bases each). The CDR3 covers 15 residues. Trimming left V 3 bases short and J 0 bases short, with 10 bases between. CDR1 and CDR2 from the germline V gene are MDHEN and SYDVKM. Here the CDR3 reads CASSFSGPSTDTQYF. CDR3 bases: TGTGCCAGCAGTTTTTCGGGACCGAGCACAGATACGCAGTATTTT.

J is TRBJ2-7 and V is TRBV4-3, with 9 bases aligning to TRBD1. Trimming at V came to 0 bases and at J to 5 bases, leaving 8 bases not matched to a gene. The CDR3 runs 16 residues. Germline CDR1 and CDR2: LGHNA and YSLEER. In DNA, the CDR3 is TGCGCCAGCAGCCAAGAGGGGGGACAGGGACTCCACGAGCAGTACTTC. As protein: CASSQEGGQGLHEQYF.

The genes are TRBV27 and TRBJ1-1; D is unclear. Germline loops: CDR1 MNHEY, CDR2 SMNVEV (reference sequence). The CDR3 spans 14 residues. Trimming cost V 5 bases and J 2 bases, with 12 bases left between them. DNA of the CDR3: TGTGCCAGCAGTGGGCAGCTATACAACACTGAAGCTTTCTTT. It encodes CASSGQLYNTEAFF.

This clonotype was seen only a few times. The chain carries TRBV7-9 and TRBJ2-2; D gene uncertain. V lost 2 bases, J lost 9 bases, and 1 base lay in between. The V gene's germline CDR1 is SEHNR and CDR2 FQNEAQ (reference sequence). The CDR3 is 10 residues long. CDR3 nucleotides: TGTGCCAGCAGCTTACGGGAGCTGTTTTTT. It encodes CASSLRELFF.

This clonotype was seen more than once but under ten times. This chain joins TRBV20-1 and TRBJ2-1, with 9 bases matching TRBD2. J was trimmed by 2 bases and V by 4 bases; bases with no gene match: 6. The CDR3 is 15 amino acids. Germline values: CDR1 DFQATT, CDR2 SNEGSKA (reference sequence). In nucleotides, the CDR3 is TGCAGTGCTACCTTGCGGGAGGGCCCCTACAATGAGCAGTTCTTC. It codes for CSATLREGPYNEQFF.

The V call is TRBV20-1, the J call TRBJ2-3, with TRBD2 matching 7 bases. This CDR3 has 17 amino acids. Unmatched junction bases numbered 18, after V lost 3 bases and J lost 6 bases. Germline V lookup: CDR1 DFQATT, CDR2 SNEGSKA (reference sequence). CDR3 sequence: CSAREPRPAGERDTQYF. The CDR3 nucleotides read TGCAGTGCTAGGGAGCCACGTCCTGCGGGAGAACGGGATACGCAGTATTTT.

This clonotype was detected only a few times. The V call is TRBV20-1, the J call TRBJ2-3; TRBD1 or TRBD2 may be the D gene (5 bases each). V was clipped by 3 bases and J by 0 bases, with 22 bases between them. The germline CDR1 and CDR2 sequences are DFQATT and SNEGSKA (reference sequence). The CDR3 is 18 residues long. The CDR3 coding sequence is TGCAGTGCTAGGGGTCCTAGACCGGGGCGGCTAAGCACAGATACGCAGTATTTT. Amino acids: CSARGPRPGRLSTDTQYF.

The table lists this clonotype with a few counts. The genes are TRBV19 and TRBJ2-5; D is perhaps TRBD2 (6 bases). From germline, CDR1 is LNHDA and CDR2 SQIVND (reference sequence). The CDR3 runs 15 residues. The V end lost 5 bases, the J end lost 5 bases, and 18 bases lay between the germline ends. CDR3 region: CASSPTSGGRETQYF. The CDR3, as DNA: TGTGCCAGTAGTCCGACATCCGGGGGAAGGGAGACCCAGTACTTC.

V usage is TRBV10-3 and J usage is TRBJ2-1; 11 bases line up with TRBD1. V was pared by 6 bases and J by 9 bases, with 10 bases of the junction left unmatched. Per the germline V gene, CDR1 is ENHRY and CDR2 is SYGVKD. The CDR3 contains 15 residues. CDR3 residues: CAIRLGQGASSEQFF. DNA for the CDR3: TGTGCCATCAGGCTTGGACAGGGGGCTTCGAGTGAGCAGTTCTTC.

This chain uses TRBV12-3 or TRBV12-4 with TRBJ2-3; TRBD2 agrees at 8 bases. The CDR3 is made up of 17 amino acids. J gave up 5 bases and V 1 base, and 11 bases lay outside the gene matches. The CDR3 DNA is TGTGCCAGCAGTTTAGGATCCAGCGGGAGTCTCCAAGATACGCAGTATTTT. Amino acid sequence: CASSLGSSGSLQDTQYF.

The chain has TRBV20-1 and TRBJ2-1, with a possible D match to TRBD2 (6 bases). Germline CDR1 reads DFQATT; CDR2 reads SNEGSKA (reference sequence). V was shortened by 0 bases and J by 5 bases, with 14 bases between the two germline ends. The CDR3 extends over 15 amino acids. The DNA for the CDR3 is TGCAGTGCTAGAGATGGAGGGAGAACAAACAATGAGCAGTTCTTC. Residues: CSARDGGRTNNEQFF.

The chain carries TRBV18 and TRBJ2-7, with 13 bases aligning to TRBD2. Germline assignment: CDR1 KGHSH and CDR2 LQKENI. The CDR3 loop spans 13 amino acids. Losses at the gene ends were 3 bases for V and 12 bases for J; bases not matched to a gene: 5. CDR3 nucleotides: TGTGCCAGCTCACCCCCGACTAGCGGGAGGATGTACTTC. Its translation: CASSPPTSGRMYF.

The chain carries TRBV12-3 or TRBV12-4 and TRBJ2-1; possibly TRBD2 for D (5 bases). Trimming left V 2 bases short and J 9 bases short, with 17 bases between. This CDR3 is built from 15 residues. Here the CDR3 reads CASSLPNTRLGEQFF. The DNA for the CDR3 is TGTGCCAGCAGTTTACCCAATACTAGGTTGGGTGAGCAGTTCTTC.

This clonotype was recorded a few times. The J gene is TRBJ1-5, the V gene TRBV29-1, with a possible D match to TRBD1 (6 bases). CDR1 and CDR2 from the germline V gene are SQVTM and ANQGSEA. The CDR3 extends over 14 amino acids. With 5 bases removed from V and 4 bases from J, the gap between germline ends came to 15 bases. CDR3 nucleotide sequence: TGCAGCGTTAGCTCCGGGACACAGAATCAGCCCCAGCATTTT. It yields the protein CSVSSGTQNQPQHF.